Below, one TCR beta chain is given with its context. It lacks a known antigen. No qualities accompany the bases; no much larger clone lies one base away. The CDR3 runs 14 residues from the cysteine to the phenylalanine. Here the CDR3 DNA is all that survives: 42 bases in frame from base 1. Based on the germline V gene, the CDR1 and CDR2 sequences are MNHEY and SVGAGI. Unmatched junction bases come to 3, with V trimmed by 4 bases and J by 0 bases. This sample stems from a study of cytomegalovirus exposure and HLA in healthy donors (TCRdb year 2017). A note on the overall study: An earlier analysis of 587 of the donors reported roughly 300 Gb of sequence data and 117 million unique TCR beta sequences obtained from about 179 million T cells. The number of donors typed differed by locus, with roughly 620-630 for A, B, C, DRB1 and DQB1, 522 for DQA1, about 610 for DPA1, and around 430 for DPB1. The study combined high-throughput TCR immunosequencing, statistical association of individual TCRs with disease status, and machine learning to predict cytomegalovirus infection status. In a later genetic analysis, genome-wide SNP genotypes for about 55% of the roughly 700 donors were used, and that subset was treated as a discovery cohort. HLA typing included class I and class II loci at four-digit resolution. Roughly 320 gigabases of sequencing data and around 90 million unique TCR sequences made up an early release that covered 640 HLA-typed donors. An earlier analysis of approximately 580 of the donors used high-throughput TCR beta sequencing to judge whether each TCR beta V gene segment behaved as functional or pseudogenic. A later analysis re-analyzed previously published TCR beta repertoires from 666 donors and added high-resolution HLA genotyping to study TCR occurrence patterns. Along with the approximately 600-subject first cohort, a separate validation cohort of over a hundred different subjects was used. The T cell repertoires of 670 or so subjects were profiled by immunosequencing and related to cytomegalovirus serostatus. Among 398 genotyped donors of the cohort, an average of 235,054 unique TCR beta nucleotide sequences were sequenced per donor, approximately 20% of them non-productive. The study aimed to test whether signatures of past pathogen exposure could be identified by cataloging public T cell receptors. The genetic ancestry cluster associated with self-reported Caucasian donors included roughly 84% of the approximately 410 genotyped donors. Rather than using new phenotypic data, the later analysis identified candidate immune exposures from TCR beta sequences and from how often those sequences occurred across donors. Four to six DR-DQ haplotypes were handled as single units for association and clustering, since linkage in the cohort was strong. Every discovery cohort repertoire had been produced on one sequencing platform. Donor age, sex, ethnicity and CMV serostatus were compiled together with the repertoire data.

The cohort consisted of 600 or so healthy bone marrow donors. At the time of sampling, all cohort members were nominally healthy, though unrecorded immune exposures were likely present. The donor was CMV seronegative and was included in the group of 352 seronegative cohort members. Each donor provided a peripheral blood sample, and peripheral blood mononuclear cells were used for TCR beta sequencing. The Qiagen DNeasy Blood Extraction Kit was used to extract genomic DNA from the blood cell samples. Library prep was done by the immunoSEQ multiplex PCR assay. For the multiplex PCR, a mixture combining 60 forward primers for TCR Vbeta segments and 13 reverse primers for TCR Jbeta segments was used. Amplification of the CDR3 region of rearranged TCR beta genes was performed with a multiplex PCR assay on genomic DNA. Amplified TCR beta libraries were sequenced as 87-base-pair reads on the Illumina HiSeq System. The authors' pipeline ran thus. A later analysis tallied approximately 87 million unique TCR beta chains across the approximately 670 repertoires, and around 10 million of those chains were shared by two or more donors. To remove PCR and sequencing errors, raw reads were error-corrected and collapsed into unique sequences using a nearest-neighbor algorithm that merged closely related sequences. Alignment of CDR3 sequences to IMGT reference sequences was used to assign V, D and J gene segments. For a sequence to be retained, at least a six-nucleotide match to both a V gene segment and a J gene segment was required. A rearrangement was called productive if the CDR3 had no stop codons and remained in frame with V and J, and every other rearrangement was called non-productive. CDR3 was defined by IMGT convention, running from the second conserved V-encoded cysteine to the conserved J-encoded phenylalanine. In an earlier analysis of more than 550 of the donors, sequences lacking an unambiguous match to a single V gene segment were excluded. In an earlier analysis of roughly 600 of the donors, a V segment was called functional when productive rearrangements were above 56.7%, and segregating when the standard deviation between donors exceeded 5%. A statistical classification framework was developed to diagnose cytomegalovirus status using the catalog of TCR beta chain sequences. V and J gene assignment, in a later analysis, came from comparing TCR nucleotide sequences with IMGT/GENE-DB human TR gene sequences. Using the TCRdist pipeline, a later analysis assigned CDR3 sequences along with most-parsimonious VDJ recombination scenarios. In a later analysis, every TCR beta chain was defined by the combination of its CDR3 amino acid sequence and its V-gene family, and reads without a unique V-gene family were dropped. A later analysis removed 592 highly shared, low-generation-probability nucleotide sequences to deal with suspected cross-contamination and a sequencing artifact. In a later analysis, a clonal expansion index for each public chain was calculated from normalized within-repertoire ranks of inferred template counts. A later analysis computed generation probabilities with a VDJ recombination model fitted to out-of-frame rearrangements, and checked the results against IGoR. In a later analysis, hypergeometric tests were used to score TCR-TCR, TCR-HLA and TCR-CMV co-occurrence, with a repertoire-size bias correction applied to TCR pairs. To estimate false discovery rates, a later analysis permuted the HLA or CMV assignments 20 times. In a later analysis, co-occurring TCRs were grouped using DBSCAN, with TCRdist sequence similarity added in when clustering inside HLA-allele-positive subsets. Co-occurrence clustering excluded repertoires with fewer than 30,000 or more than 120,000 public chains, plus five with anomalous nucleotide sharing. Drawn from immuneACCESS, this table holds only the in-frame rearrangements with V and J called that TCRdb kept. Clones are partly lost; checked studies trace under half to an unresolved V gene and leave the rest unexplained. The DNA gave D and trimming, while V, J and clone size come from that table. In this sample the table shows a few hundred thousand clones, roughly 89% of which occur a single time. About 1% of the sample is in the top ten clones.

Broad study findings and their caveats: An earlier analysis of several hundred of the donors showed that most TCR beta V segments appeared in productive rearrangements either about 90% or about 30% of the time, which broadly matched IMGT annotations. In a later genetic analysis, a missense DCLRE1C variant was associated with V-gene and J-gene trimming of TCR beta chains, and the association was replicated in an independent cohort. Because HLA typing was missing for some donors at each locus, association tests included only the typed subset. Roughly uniform sequencing depth across donors was assumed in presence/absence analyses, although this assumption may not hold. Assigning TCR associations to individual alleles was difficult when HLA alleles, especially DR and DQ, strongly co-occurred. Some IMGT-functional V segments, including TRBV6-2 and TRBV6-3, could not be distinguished by the 87-base-pair reads and were therefore excluded. Linkage disequilibrium might explain the correlated functional status among segregating V segments, but an unknown experimental factor could not be excluded. According to a later analysis, TCR association rates differed among HLA loci, with DRB1 alleles showing the most associated TCRs and HLA-C alleles showing the fewest. According to a later analysis, most CMV-associated TCR beta chains appeared to be HLA-restricted, and the HLA associations seemed to be driven largely by CMV exposure. According to a later analysis, parvovirus B19, influenza, CMV and Epstein-Barr virus appeared linked to several top co-occurrence clusters. It was suggested by the authors that the approach could potentially be generalized to other disease states and immunological phenotypes. The study listed over 150 TCR beta chains as associated with cytomegalovirus. A cluster of highly shared sequence variants was judged likely to be a technical artifact of the sequencing pipeline. Because counts were too low, some 17 rarely observed V segments, including chromosome 9 orphons, were excluded from the earlier analysis of several hundred of the donors. A later analysis associated around 16,000 TCR beta sequences with specific HLA alleles at a false discovery rate of 0.05. Most TCR sequences were seen in very few donors, while some public TCRs were found in many individuals. A later genetic analysis reported fewer N-insertions in productive TCRs among donors in an Asian-associated ancestry cluster than the roughly 620-donor mean. In this cohort, only TCR beta chains were sequenced, and detectable features were limited by the absence of alpha or paired-chain data. In both the original and validation cohorts, the classifier was reported to diagnose cytomegalovirus status with high specificity and sensitivity. A further reported finding was that TCR beta sequences accurately predicted the HLA-A and HLA-B alleles for most subjects in the first cohort. For the cohort, immune exposure information was limited to CMV serostatus. In vitro tests confirmed that a few of the cytomegalovirus-associated TCR beta chains recognize cytomegalovirus antigens. In a later analysis, HLA-associated TCR beta chains were found to be more clonally expanded and to have lower generation probabilities than equally common non-associated chains.

This receptor was taken from a woman in her late teens or twenties in good health and CMV-seronegative. The sample comprised PBMCs. The rearrangement joined TRBV6-5 to TRBJ2-7, with 7 middle bases fitting TRBD1. The CDR3 region has the sequence CASSWGQFSYEQYF. The sequence in DNA is TGTGCCAGCAGTTGGGGACAGTTCTCCTACGAGCAGTACTTC.